This T cell receptor beta chain appears in the sequencing data of a study of type 1 and type 2 diabetes patients. This clonotype has a handful of counts. The PCR template was genomic DNA. Amplification of the beta chain CDR3 used 30 forward and 13 reverse multiplex primers. TCRdb reprocessed the multiplex PCR reads via MiXCR and lists one record per CDR3 protein. The sample lists about 290,000 distinct CDR3 sequences; approximately 50% were seen once. Sequencing used peripheral blood mononuclear cells (PBMCs). The receptor's source is a man aged 18 to 29 with type 2 diabetes.

The CDR3, as DNA: TGTGCCAGCAGCTCCCTCGGCAGGGACGAGCAGTACTTC. Translation: CASSSLGRDEQYF. The rearrangement uses TRBV7-9 and TRBJ2-7; perhaps TRBD1 as D (5 bases). V lost 4 bases and J 5 bases, leaving 12 bases between the germline ends. The CDR3 runs 13 residues. In germline, CDR1 is SEHNR, CDR2 FQNEAQ (reference sequence). Drawing the rest from reference TRBV7-9 and TRBJ2-7, the complete variable domain is DTGVSQNPRHKITKRGQNVTFRCDPISEHNRLYWYRQTLGQGPEFLTYFQNEAQLEKSRLLSDRFSAERPKGSFSTLEIQRTEQGDSAMYLCASSSLGRDEQYFGPGTRLTVT.